This TCR beta chain was identified during a study of T cell responses to AZD1222 COVID-19 vaccine. Whole-study results and caveats: At 160-218 and 743-854, vaccine-associated CD4 TCRs were dominant, and they spanned spike. Variant regions that are unmutated are reportedly the target of nearly half of spike-specific TCRs. Most donors were white British, females outnumbered males, and clonal diversity was possibly underestimated.

Data came from immunoSEQ multiplex PCR; TCRdb stores just in-frame clones and leaves some out. The sample includes 70,000 to 75,000 clones, nearly 90% of them seen just once. Of note for this clone: Its antigen remains unidentified.

Per the germline V gene, CDR1 is SGHNT and CDR2 is YYREEE (reference sequence). The CDR3 totals 15 residues. The V and J ends lost 3 bases and 3 bases respectively, with 15 bases between them. This chain links TRBV5-4 with TRBJ2-5, with D perhaps assigned TRBD1 or TRBD2 (6 bases each). This specimen consisted of peripheral blood, obtained 28 days after the second AZD1222 dose. This TCR came from an adult who received the AZD1222 COVID-19 vaccine. CDR3 in amino acids: CASSSSPGAEETQYF. The CDR3 DNA sequence: TGTGCCAGCAGCTCCTCCCCGGGGGCTGAAGAGACCCAGTACTTC.